The text below deals with one T cell receptor beta chain. These data are taken from a study of blood T cell repertoires in COVID-19. The overall study: Samples of COVID-19 (acute and convalescent) were obtained from the United States, Italy and Spain. PBMCs, B-cell-depleted T cells, or T cells were the source of the cDNA or gDNA that made up the material.

The germline gives CDR1 MNHEY, CDR2 SVGEGT. The CDR3 is 16 amino acids. The junction had 9 bases not matched to a gene; V was cut back by 4 bases and J by 1 base. In the authors' workflow: How many nucleated cells were present was estimated from reference gene primer amplification. Only in-frame clones appear in the TCRdb table, and some are missing; sequencing was by immunoSEQ multiplex PCR. The V and J calls and clone size are taken from that table; D and trimming were inferred from the DNA. The data show about 210,000 clones, more than 75% seen once. The chain uses TRBV6-2 or TRBV6-3 and TRBJ1-1; 7 bases match TRBD1. The specimen was peripheral blood. The receptor was derived from a woman aged 40 to 49 with acute or convalescent COVID-19. Written as DNA, the CDR3 is TGTGCCAGCAGTTCGACACACAGGGGCCCGAACACTGAAGCTTTCTTT. Protein product: CASSSTHRGPNTEAFF.